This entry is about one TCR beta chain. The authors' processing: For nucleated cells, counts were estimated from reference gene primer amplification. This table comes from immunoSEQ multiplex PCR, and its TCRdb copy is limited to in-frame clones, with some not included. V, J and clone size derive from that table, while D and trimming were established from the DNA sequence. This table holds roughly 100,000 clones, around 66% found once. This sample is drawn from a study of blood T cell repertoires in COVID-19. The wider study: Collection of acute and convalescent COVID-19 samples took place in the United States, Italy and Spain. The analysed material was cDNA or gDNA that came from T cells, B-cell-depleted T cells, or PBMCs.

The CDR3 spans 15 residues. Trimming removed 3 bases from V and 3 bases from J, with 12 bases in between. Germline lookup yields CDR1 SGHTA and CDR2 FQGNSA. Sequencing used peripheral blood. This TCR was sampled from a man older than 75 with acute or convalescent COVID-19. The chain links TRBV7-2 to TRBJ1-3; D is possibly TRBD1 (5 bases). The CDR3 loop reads CASSFTRVGGNTIYF. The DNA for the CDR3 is TGTGCCAGCAGCTTTACCAGGGTGGGTGGAAACACCATATATTTT.